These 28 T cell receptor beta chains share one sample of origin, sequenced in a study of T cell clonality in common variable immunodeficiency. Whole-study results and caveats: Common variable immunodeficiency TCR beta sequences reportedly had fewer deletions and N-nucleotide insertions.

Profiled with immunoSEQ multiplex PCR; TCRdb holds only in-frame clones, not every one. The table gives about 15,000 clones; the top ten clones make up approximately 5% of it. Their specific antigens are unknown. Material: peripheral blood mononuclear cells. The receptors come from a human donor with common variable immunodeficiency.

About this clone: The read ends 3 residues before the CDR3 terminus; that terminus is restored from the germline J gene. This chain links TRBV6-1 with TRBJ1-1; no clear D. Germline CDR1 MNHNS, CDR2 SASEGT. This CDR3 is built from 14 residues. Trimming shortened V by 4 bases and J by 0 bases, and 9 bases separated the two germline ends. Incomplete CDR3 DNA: TGTGCCAGCAGTGTTTTGCAGTTGAACACTGAA. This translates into CASSVLQLNTE. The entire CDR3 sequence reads CASSVLQLNTEAFF.

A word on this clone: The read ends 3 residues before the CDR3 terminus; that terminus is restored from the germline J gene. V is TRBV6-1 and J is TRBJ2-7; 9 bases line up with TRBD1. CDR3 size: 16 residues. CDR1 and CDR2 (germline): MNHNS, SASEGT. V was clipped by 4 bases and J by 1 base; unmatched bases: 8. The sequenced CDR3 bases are TGTGCCAGCAGTGGTTGGGACAGGGTAAGATCCTACGAG. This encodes CASSGWDRVRSYE. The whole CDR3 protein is CASSGWDRVRSYEQYF.

The CDR3 region is CSAIGSAWTPLGEQFF. The sequenced CDR3 bases are TGCAGTGCTATTGGATCGGCGTGGACTCCTTTAGGTGAG. The chain has TRBV20-1 and TRBJ2-1; D might be TRBD2 (5 bases). The observed sequence ends 3 residues before the CDR3 terminus, with the missing tail filled in from the germline J gene. Germline V gene lookup returns CDR1 DFQATT and CDR2 SNEGSKA (reference sequence). Between the trimmed V and J ends, which lost 4 bases and 9 bases, there was a span of 25 bases. This CDR3 is 16 amino acids long.

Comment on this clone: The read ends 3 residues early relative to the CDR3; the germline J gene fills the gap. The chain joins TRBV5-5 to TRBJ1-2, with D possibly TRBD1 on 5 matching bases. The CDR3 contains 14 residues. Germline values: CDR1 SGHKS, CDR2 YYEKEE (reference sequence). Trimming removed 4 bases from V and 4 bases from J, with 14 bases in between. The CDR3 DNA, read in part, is TGTGCCAGCAGCCCAGTGGGGGGAACCTATGGC. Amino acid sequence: CASSPVGGTYG. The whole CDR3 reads CASSPVGGTYGYTF.

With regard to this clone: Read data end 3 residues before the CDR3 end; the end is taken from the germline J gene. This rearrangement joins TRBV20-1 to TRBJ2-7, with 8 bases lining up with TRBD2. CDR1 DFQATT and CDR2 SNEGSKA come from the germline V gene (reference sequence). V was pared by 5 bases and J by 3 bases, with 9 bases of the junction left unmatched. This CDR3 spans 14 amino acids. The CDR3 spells CSAATGTRDYEQYF. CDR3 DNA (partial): TGCAGTGCTGCTACCGGGACTAGGGACTACGAG.

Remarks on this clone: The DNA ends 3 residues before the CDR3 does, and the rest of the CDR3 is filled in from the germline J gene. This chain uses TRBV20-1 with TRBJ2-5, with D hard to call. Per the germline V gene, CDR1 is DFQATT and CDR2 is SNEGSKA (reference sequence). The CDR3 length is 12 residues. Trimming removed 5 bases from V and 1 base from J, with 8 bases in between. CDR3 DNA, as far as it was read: TGCAGTGCTCCCAGAGTCCAAGAGACC. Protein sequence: CSAPRVQET. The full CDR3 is CSAPRVQETQYF.

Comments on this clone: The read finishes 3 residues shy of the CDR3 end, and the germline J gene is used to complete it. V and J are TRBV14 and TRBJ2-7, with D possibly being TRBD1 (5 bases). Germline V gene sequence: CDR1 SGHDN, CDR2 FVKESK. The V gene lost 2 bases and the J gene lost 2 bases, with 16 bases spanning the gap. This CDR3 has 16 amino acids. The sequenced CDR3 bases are TGTGCCAGCAGCCAACAGGGTTTGCAGGCCACCTACGAG. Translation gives CASSQQGLQATYE. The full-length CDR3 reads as CASSQQGLQATYEQYF. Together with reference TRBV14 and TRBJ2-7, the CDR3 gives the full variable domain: EAGVTQFPSHSVIEKGQTVTLRCDPISGHDNLYWYRRVMGKEIKFLLHFVKESKQDESGMPNNRFLAERTGGTYSTLKVQPAELEDSGVYFCASSQQGLQATYEQYFGPGTRLTVT.

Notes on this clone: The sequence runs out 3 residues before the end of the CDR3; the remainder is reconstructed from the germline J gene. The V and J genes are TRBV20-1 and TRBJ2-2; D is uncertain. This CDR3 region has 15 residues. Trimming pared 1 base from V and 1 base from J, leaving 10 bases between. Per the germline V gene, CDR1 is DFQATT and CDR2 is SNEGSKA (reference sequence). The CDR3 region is CSARAFAENTGELFF. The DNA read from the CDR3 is TGCAGTGCTAGAGCGTTCGCAGAGAACACCGGGGAG.

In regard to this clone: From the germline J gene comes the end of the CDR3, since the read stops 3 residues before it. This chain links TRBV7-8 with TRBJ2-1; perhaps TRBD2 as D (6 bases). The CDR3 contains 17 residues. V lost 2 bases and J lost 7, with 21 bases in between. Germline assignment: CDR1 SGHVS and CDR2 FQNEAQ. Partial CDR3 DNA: TGTGCCAGCAGCTTACTATCCGCCTTAAAAGGAGGGAATGAG. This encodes CASSLLSALKGGNE. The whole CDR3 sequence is CASSLLSALKGGNEQFF.

CDR3 in amino acids: CAWSPGHTSGGSSGNTIYF. The sequenced CDR3 bases are TGTGCCTGGTCCCCGGGACATACTTCGGGGGGCTCCTCTGGAAACACC. The V gene is TRBV30, the J gene TRBJ1-3; tentatively, D is TRBD1 (6 bases). With the read ending 3 residues before the CDR3 end, the germline J gene is used to fill in that end. Trimming left V 5 bases short and J 0 bases short, with 26 bases between. This CDR3 has 19 amino acids. CDR1 is GTSNPN and CDR2 is SVGIG in the germline V gene (reference sequence).

CDR3 in amino acids: CASSLDRFYTDTQYF. CDR3 DNA, as far as it was read: TGTGCCAGCAGCTTGGACAGGTTTTACACAGATACG. The gene calls are TRBV5-6 and TRBJ2-3; TRBD1 is a possible D gene (5 bases). The CDR3 extends 3 residues past the end of the read, so its final part is completed from the germline J gene. Between the trimmed V and J ends, which lost 0 bases and 2 bases, there was a span of 10 bases. The germline CDR1 and CDR2 sequences are SGHDT and YYEEEE. The CDR3 consists of 15 residues.

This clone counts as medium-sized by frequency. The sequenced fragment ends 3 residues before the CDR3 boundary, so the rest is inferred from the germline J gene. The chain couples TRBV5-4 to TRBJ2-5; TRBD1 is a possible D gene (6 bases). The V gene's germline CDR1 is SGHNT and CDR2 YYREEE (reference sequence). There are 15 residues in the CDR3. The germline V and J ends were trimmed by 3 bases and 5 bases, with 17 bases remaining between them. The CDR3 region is CASSSAQGTLETQYF. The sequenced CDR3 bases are TGTGCCAGCAGCTCGGCGCAGGGGACCTTGGAGACC.

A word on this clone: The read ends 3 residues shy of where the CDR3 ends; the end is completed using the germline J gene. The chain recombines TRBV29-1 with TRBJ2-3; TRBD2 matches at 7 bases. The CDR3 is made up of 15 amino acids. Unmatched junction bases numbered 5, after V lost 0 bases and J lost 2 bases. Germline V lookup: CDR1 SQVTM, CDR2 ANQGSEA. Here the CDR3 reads CSVEDVTSLTDTQYF. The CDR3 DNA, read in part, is TGCAGCGTTGAAGATGTGACTAGCCTCACAGATACG.

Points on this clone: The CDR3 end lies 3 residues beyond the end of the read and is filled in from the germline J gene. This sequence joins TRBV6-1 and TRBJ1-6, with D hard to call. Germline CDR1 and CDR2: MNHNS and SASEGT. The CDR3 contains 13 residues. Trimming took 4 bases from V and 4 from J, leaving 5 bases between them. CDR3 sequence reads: CASSARYNSPLHF. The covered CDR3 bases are TGTGCCAGCAGTGCCCGGTATAATTCACCC.

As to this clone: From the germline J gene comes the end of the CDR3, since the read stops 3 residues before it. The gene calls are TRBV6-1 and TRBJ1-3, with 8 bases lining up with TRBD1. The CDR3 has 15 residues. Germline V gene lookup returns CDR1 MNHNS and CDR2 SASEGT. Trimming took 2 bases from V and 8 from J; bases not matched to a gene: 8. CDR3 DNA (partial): TGTGCCAGCAGTGAAACGCCCGGACAGGGCCACACC. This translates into CASSETPGQGHT. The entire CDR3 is CASSETPGQGHTIYF.

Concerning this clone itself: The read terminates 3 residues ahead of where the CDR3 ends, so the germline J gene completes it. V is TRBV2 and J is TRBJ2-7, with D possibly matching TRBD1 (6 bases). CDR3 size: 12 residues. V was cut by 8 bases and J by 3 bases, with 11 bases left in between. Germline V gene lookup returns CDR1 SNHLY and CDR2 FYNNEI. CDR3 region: CASLGQNYEQYF. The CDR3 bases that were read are TGTGCCAGCCTGGGACAAAACTACGAG.

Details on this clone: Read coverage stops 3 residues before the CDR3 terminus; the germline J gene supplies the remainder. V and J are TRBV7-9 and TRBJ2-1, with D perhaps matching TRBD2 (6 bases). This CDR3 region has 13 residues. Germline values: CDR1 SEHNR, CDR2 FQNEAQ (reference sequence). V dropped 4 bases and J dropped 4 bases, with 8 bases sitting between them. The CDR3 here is CASSSGLYNEQFF. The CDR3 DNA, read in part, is TGTGCCAGCAGCTCGGGACTGTACAATGAG.

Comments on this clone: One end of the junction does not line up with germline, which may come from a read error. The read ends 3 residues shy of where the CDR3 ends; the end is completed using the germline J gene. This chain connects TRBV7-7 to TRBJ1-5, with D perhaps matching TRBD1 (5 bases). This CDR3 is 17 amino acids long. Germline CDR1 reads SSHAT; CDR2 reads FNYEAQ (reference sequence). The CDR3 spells CASSPLRGPGGNQPQHF. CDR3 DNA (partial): TGTGCTAGCAGCCCTCTACGAGGGCCGGGGGGCAATCAGCCC. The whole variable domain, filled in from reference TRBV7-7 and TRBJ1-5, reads GAGVSQSPRYKVTKRGQDVTLRCDPISSHATLYWYQQALGQGPEFLTYFNYEAQPDKSGLPSDRFSAERPEGSISTLTIQRTEQRDSAMYRCASSPLRGPGGNQPQHFGDGTRLSIL.

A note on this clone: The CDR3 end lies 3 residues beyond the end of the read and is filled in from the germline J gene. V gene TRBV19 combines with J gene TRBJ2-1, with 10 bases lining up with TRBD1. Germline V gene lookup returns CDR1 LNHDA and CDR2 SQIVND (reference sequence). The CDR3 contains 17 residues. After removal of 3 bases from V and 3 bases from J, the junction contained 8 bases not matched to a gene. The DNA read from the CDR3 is TGTGCCAGTAGTATCATCCCGGGACAGGGGATCTACAATGAG. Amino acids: CASSIIPGQGIYNE. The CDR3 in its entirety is CASSIIPGQGIYNEQFF.

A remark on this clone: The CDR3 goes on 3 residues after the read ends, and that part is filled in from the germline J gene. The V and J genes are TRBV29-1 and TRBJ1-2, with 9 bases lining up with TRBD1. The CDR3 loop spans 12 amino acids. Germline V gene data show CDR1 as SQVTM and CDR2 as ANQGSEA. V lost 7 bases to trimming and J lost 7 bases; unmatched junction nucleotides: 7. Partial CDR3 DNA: TGCAGCGCCGAACAGGGGGCGGGTGGC. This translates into CSAEQGAGG. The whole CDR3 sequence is CSAEQGAGGYTF.

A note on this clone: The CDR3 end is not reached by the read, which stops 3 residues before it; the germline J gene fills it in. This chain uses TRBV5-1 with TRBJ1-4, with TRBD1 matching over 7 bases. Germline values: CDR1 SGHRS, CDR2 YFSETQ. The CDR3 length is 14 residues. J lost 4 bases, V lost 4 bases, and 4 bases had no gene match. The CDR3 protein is CASSVQGGNEKLFF. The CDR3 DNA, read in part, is TGCGCCAGCAGCGTGCAGGGGGGTAATGAAAAA.

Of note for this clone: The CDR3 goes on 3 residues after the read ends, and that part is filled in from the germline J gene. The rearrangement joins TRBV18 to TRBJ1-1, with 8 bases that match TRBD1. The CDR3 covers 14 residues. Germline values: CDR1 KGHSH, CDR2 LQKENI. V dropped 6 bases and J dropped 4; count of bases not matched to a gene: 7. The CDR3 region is CASSRKDRATEAFF. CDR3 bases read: TGTGCCAGCTCCCGCAAGGACAGGGCCACTGAA.

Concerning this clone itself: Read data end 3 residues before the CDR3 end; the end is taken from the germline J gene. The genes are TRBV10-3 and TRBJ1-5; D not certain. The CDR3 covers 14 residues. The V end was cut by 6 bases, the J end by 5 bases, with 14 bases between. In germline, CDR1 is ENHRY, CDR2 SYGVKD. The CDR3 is CAIRSRGRDQPQHF. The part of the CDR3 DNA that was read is TGTGCCATCAGATCTCGGGGTAGGGATCAGCCC.

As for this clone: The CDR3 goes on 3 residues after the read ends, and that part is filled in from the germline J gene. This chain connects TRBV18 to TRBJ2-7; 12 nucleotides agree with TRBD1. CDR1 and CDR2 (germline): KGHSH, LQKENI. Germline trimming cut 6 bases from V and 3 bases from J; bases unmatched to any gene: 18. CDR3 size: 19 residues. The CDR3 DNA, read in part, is TGTGCCAGCTCTATCGGGACAGGGGGCGCGAGGGGTATCGGCTACGAG. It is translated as CASSIGTGGARGIGYE. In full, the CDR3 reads CASSIGTGGARGIGYEQYF.

CDR3 DNA (partial): TGCGCCAGCAGCTTGGGACAGGCCAATGGAAACACC. Translation gives CASSLGQANGNT. The CDR3 reads in full as CASSLGQANGNTIYF. This chain connects TRBV5-1 to TRBJ1-3, with D perhaps TRBD1 (6 bases). The missing CDR3 end, 3 residues past where the read stops, is filled in from the germline J gene. The CDR3 is 15 amino acids. V was cut by 0 bases and J by 3 bases, with 10 bases left in between. CDR1 is SGHRS, CDR2 YFSETQ, per germline. The full variable domain, in which reference TRBV5-1 and TRBJ1-3 provide the parts outside the CDR3, is KAGVTQTPRYLIKTRGQQVTLSCSPISGHRSVSWYQQTPGQGLQFLFEYFSETQRNKGNFPGRFSGRQFSNSRSEMNVSTLELGDSALYLCASSLGQANGNTIYFGEGSWLTVV.

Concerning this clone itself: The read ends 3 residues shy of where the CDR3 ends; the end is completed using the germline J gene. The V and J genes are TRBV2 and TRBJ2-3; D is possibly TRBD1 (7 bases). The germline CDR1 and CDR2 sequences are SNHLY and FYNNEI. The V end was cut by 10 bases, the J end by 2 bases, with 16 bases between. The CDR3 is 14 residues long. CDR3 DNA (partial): TGTGCCACCCCGGGGGACAGATCCACAGATACG. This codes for CATPGDRSTDT. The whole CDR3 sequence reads CATPGDRSTDTQYF.

The CDR3 DNA, read in part, is TGTGCCAGTAGTATACGGGGAGAAAGAAATGAAAAA. This codes for CASSIRGERNEK. From start to end, the CDR3 is CASSIRGERNEKLFF. This chain joins TRBV19 and TRBJ1-4; D remains unclear. The DNA ends 3 residues before the CDR3 does, and the rest of the CDR3 is filled in from the germline J gene. V was clipped by 2 bases and J by 5 bases, with 12 bases between them. The germline V gene has CDR1 LNHDA and CDR2 SQIVND (reference sequence). The CDR3 has 15 residues.

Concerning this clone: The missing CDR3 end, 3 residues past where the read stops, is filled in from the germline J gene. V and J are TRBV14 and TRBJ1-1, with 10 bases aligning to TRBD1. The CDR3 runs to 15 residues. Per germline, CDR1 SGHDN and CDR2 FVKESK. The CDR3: CASSQVGTGVAGAFF. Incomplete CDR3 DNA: TGTGCCAGCAGCCAAGTAGGGACAGGGGTTGCCGGA.